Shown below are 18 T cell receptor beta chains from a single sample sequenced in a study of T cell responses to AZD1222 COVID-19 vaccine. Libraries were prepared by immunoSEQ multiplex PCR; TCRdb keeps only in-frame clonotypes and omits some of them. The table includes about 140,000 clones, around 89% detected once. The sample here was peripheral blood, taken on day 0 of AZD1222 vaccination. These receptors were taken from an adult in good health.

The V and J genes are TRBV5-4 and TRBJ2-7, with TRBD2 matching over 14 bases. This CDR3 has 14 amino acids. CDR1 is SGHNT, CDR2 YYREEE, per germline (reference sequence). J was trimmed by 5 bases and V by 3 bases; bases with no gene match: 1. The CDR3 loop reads CASSSGLAGDEQYF. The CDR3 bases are TGTGCCAGCAGCTCGGGACTAGCGGGGGACGAGCAGTACTTC. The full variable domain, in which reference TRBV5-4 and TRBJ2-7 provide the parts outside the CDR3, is ETGVTQSPTHLIKTRGQQVTLRCSSQSGHNTVSWYQQALGQGPQFIFQYYREEENGRGNFPPRFSGLQFPNYSSELNVNALELDDSALYLCASSSGLAGDEQYFGPGTRLTVT.

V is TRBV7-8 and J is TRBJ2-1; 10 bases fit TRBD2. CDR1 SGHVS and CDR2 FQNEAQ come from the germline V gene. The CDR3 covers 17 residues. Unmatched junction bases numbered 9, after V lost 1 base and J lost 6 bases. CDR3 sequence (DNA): TGTGCCAGCAGCTTAGGCCTGGGACTAGCGCTGAGCAATGAGCAGTTCTTC. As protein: CASSLGLGLALSNEQFF.

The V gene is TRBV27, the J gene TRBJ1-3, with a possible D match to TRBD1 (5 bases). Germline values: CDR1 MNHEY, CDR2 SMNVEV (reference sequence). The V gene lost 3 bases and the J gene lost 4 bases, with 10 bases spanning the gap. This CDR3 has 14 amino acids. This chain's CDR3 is CASSFGGEGNTIYF. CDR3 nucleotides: TGTGCCAGCAGTTTCGGGGGAGAAGGAAACACCATATATTTT.

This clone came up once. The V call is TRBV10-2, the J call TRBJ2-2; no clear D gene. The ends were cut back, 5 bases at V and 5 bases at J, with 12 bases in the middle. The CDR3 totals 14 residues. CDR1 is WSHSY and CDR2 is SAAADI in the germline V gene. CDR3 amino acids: CASSFVPTTGELFF. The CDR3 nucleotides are TGCGCCAGCAGTTTCGTCCCGACGACCGGGGAGCTGTTTTTT.

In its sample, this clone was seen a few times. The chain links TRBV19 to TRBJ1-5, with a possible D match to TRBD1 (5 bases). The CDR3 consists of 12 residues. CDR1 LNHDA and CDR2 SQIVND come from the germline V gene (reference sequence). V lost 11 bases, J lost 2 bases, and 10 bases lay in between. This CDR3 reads CAVGGGNQPQHF. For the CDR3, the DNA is TGTGCCGTGGGGGGAGGCAATCAGCCCCAGCATTTT.

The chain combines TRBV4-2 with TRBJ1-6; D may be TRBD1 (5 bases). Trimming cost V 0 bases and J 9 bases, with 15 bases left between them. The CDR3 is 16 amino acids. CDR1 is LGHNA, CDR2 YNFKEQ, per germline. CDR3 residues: CASSQEWTTGGSPLHF. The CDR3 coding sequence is TGTGCCAGCAGCCAAGAGTGGACAACCGGGGGTTCACCCCTCCACTTT.

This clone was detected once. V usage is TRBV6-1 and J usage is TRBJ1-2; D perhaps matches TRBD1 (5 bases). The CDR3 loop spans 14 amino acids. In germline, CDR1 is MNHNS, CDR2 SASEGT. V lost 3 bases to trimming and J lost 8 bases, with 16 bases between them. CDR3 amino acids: CASSDSVGVGGYTF. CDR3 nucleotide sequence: TGTGCCAGCAGTGATAGTGTAGGGGTAGGGGGCTACACCTTC.

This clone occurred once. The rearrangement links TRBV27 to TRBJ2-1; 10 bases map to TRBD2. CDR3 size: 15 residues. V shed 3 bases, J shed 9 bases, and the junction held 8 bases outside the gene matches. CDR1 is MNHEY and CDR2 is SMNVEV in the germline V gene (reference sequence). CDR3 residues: CASSFYQRGGVEQFF. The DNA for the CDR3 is TGTGCCAGCAGTTTTTACCAGCGGGGGGGCGTTGAGCAGTTCTTC.

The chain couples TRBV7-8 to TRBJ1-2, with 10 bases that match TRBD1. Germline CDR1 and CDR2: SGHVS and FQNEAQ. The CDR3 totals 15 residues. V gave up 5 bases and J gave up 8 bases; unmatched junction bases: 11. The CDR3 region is CASSPNRDRGLGYTF. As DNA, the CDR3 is TGTGCCAGCAGCCCCAACCGGGACAGGGGATTAGGCTACACCTTC.

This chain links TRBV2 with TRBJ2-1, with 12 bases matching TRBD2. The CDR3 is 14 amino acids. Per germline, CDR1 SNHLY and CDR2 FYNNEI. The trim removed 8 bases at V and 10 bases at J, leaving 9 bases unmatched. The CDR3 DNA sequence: TGTGCCAGCTCCCCGACTAGCGGGAGTAGCGAGCAGTTCTTC. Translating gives CASSPTSGSSEQFF. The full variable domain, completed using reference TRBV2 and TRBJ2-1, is EPEVTQTPSHQVTQMGQEVILRCVPISNHLYFYWYRQILGQKVEFLVSFYNNEISEKSEIFDDQFSVERPDGSNFTLKIRSTKLEDSAMYFCASSPTSGSSEQFFGPGTRLTVL.

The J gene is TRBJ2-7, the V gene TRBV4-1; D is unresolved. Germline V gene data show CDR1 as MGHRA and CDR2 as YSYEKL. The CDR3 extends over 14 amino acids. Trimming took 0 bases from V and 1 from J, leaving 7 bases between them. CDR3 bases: TGCGCCAGCAGCCAAGAAAAGCAGTCCTACGAGCAGTACTTC. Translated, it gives CASSQEKQSYEQYF.

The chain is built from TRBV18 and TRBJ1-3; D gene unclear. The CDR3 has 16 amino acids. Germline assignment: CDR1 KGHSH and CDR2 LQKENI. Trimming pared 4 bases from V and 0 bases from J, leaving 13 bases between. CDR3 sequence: CASSQKDVYSGNTIYF. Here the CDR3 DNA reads TGTGCCAGCTCACAGAAGGACGTTTACTCTGGAAACACCATATATTTT.

The CDR3, as DNA: TGTGCCAGCAGCCAAGGCGGCGGCGGAAACACCATATATTTT. This gives the protein CASSQGGGGNTIYF. The V and J genes are TRBV11-3 and TRBJ1-3; D not certain. The germline V gene has CDR1 SGHNT and CDR2 YENEEA. The CDR3 is made up of 14 amino acids. Trimming shortened V by 5 bases and J by 4 bases, and 12 bases separated the two germline ends.

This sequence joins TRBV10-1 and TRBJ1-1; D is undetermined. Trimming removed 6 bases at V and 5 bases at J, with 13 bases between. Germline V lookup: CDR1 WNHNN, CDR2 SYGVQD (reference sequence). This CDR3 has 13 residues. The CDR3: CASSRGRGTEAFF. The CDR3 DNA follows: TGCGCCAGCAGCCGCGGGAGAGGGACTGAAGCTTTCTTT.

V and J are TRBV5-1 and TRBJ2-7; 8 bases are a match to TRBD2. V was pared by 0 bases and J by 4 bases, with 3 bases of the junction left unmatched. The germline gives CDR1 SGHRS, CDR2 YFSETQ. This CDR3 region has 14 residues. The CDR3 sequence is CASSLDGGAYEQYF. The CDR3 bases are TGCGCCAGCAGCTTGGACGGGGGGGCATACGAGCAGTACTTC.

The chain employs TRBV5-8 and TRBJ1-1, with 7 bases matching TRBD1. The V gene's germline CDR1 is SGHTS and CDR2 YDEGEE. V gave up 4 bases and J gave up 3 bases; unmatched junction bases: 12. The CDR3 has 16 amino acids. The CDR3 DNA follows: TGTGCCAGCAGCCGGAGAAGTGACAGGGTTTACACTGAAGCTTTCTTT. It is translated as CASSRRSDRVYTEAFF.

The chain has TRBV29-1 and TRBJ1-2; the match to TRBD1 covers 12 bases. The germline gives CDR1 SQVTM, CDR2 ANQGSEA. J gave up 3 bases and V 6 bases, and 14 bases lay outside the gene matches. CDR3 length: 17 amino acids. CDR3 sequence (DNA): TGCAGCGTCGTGGACATGGGACAGGGGGCCAAAGACTATGGCTACACCTTC. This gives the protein CSVVDMGQGAKDYGYTF.

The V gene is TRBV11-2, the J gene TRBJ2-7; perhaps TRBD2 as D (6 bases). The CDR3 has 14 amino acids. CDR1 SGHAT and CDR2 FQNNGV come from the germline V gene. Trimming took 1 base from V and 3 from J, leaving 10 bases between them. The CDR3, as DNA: TGTGCCAGCAGCTTAGCGGGGGTCAACTACGAGCAGTACTTC. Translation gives CASSLAGVNYEQYF.